The following is a T cell receptor (beta chain) sequence with its context. Its specificity is not known. Repertoires were generated with immunoSEQ multiplex PCR, while TCRdb's copy carries only in-frame clones and drops some. The table includes some 81,000 clones, about nine tenths detected once. Samples with a second dose at about 4 or about 12 weeks were pooled together. The source of the sample is a study of T cell responses to AZD1222 COVID-19 vaccine. Study-wide results and limits: The peak T cell response came first, and repertoires were sampled only after it. The span of vaccine-associated CD4 TCRs extended across spike, with dominance at 160-218 and 743-854. The study identified only six AZD1222 recipients as seropositive at baseline.

Germline CDR1 LGHDT, CDR2 YNNKEL (reference sequence). V dropped 0 bases and J dropped 2 bases, with 12 bases sitting between them. This CDR3 contains 16 residues. The J gene is TRBJ2-3, the V gene TRBV3-1 (or the pseudogene TRBV3-2), with D perhaps matching TRBD1 (6 bases). The source of this sequence is an adult who received the AZD1222 COVID-19 vaccine. The material was peripheral blood, obtained 28 days after the second AZD1222 dose. This CDR3 reads CASSQDGRGSTDTQYF. In nucleotides, the CDR3 is TGTGCCAGCAGCCAAGATGGCAGGGGATCCACAGATACGCAGTATTTT.